These 20 T cell receptor beta chains came from one sample sequenced in a study of T-cell reconstitution after alpha-beta-depleted transplantation in children. Unique molecular identifiers were incorporated into the prepared TCRbeta library. Each CDR3 protein gets one entry after TCRdb re-called the PCR reads with MiXCR. The repertoire holds around 700,000 distinct CDR3 sequences, with roughly 14% as singletons. Material: PBMCs, obtained before TCRalphabeta/CD19-depleted stem cell transplant. All receptors derive from a girl aged 2 to 9 with congenital amegakaryocytic thrombocytopenia, due to receive a stem cell transplant.

The chain links TRBV4-1 to TRBJ2-6; no reliable D call. Germline V lookup: CDR1 MGHRA, CDR2 YSYEKL. V lost 0 bases, J lost 3 bases, and 12 bases lay in between. This CDR3 contains 17 residues. Here the CDR3 reads CASSQDWVRFGANVLTF. CDR3 DNA: TGCGCCAGCAGCCAAGATTGGGTACGATTTGGGGCCAACGTCCTGACTTTC.

The chain is built from TRBV19 and TRBJ1-5; 9 nucleotides match TRBD1. The CDR3 is 15 residues long. Trimming cost V 2 bases and J 4 bases; bases outside gene matches: 3. CDR1 is LNHDA and CDR2 is SQIVND in the germline V gene (reference sequence). The CDR3 loop reads CASSIPGTGNQPQHF. The CDR3 DNA sequence: TGTGCCAGTAGTATACCGGGGACAGGGAATCAGCCCCAGCATTTT.

The V and J genes are TRBV5-1 and TRBJ2-1; perhaps D is TRBD1 or TRBD2 (5 bases each). There are 15 residues in the CDR3. The V and J ends lost 2 bases and 9 bases respectively, with 18 bases between them. Germline lookup yields CDR1 SGHRS and CDR2 YFSETQ. CDR3 bases: TGCGCCAGCAGCTTAAGGCCCGGGGTCGACAGTGAGCAGTTCTTC. As protein: CASSLRPGVDSEQFF.

This sequence joins TRBV2 and TRBJ1-2; perhaps TRBD1 as D (5 bases). This CDR3 spans 11 amino acids. V gave up 3 bases and J gave up 9 bases, with 8 bases separating them. Germline CDR1 is SNHLY and CDR2 is FYNNEI. In DNA, the CDR3 is TGTGCCAGCAGTGAGACAGAAAGCTACACCTTC. Its translation: CASSETESYTF.

This clonotype was seen ten or more times. The genes are TRBV20-1 and TRBJ2-3; D is undetermined. CDR3 length equals 13 residues. Trimming removed 6 bases at V and 3 bases at J, with 13 bases between. Germline V gene lookup returns CDR1 DFQATT and CDR2 SNEGSKA (reference sequence). The CDR3 region is CSATQLGTDTQYF. In DNA form, the CDR3 reads TGCAGTGCCACTCAGTTAGGGACAGATACGCAGTATTTT.

The chain has TRBV11-2 and TRBJ2-7; D may be TRBD1 (5 bases). The CDR3 has 14 amino acids. V was pared by 3 bases and J by 4 bases, with 13 bases between. CDR1 is SGHAT, CDR2 FQNNGV, per germline. This CDR3 reads CASSLQGSTYEQYF. CDR3 DNA sequence: TGTGCCAGCAGCTTGCAGGGAAGCACTTACGAGCAGTACTTC.

This chain links TRBV11-2 with TRBJ1-5; D not resolved. The CDR3 totals 22 residues. CDR1 and CDR2 from the germline V gene are SGHAT and FQNNGV. The V and J ends lost 1 base and 7 bases respectively, with 35 bases between them. The CDR3 nucleotides are TGTGCCAGCAGCTTAGTTCCTTCTCTGGCCTATCCTTTACAACGGCCATACCAGCCCCAGCATTTT. The encoded protein is CASSLVPSLAYPLQRPYQPQHF.

This clonotype was picked up a small number of times. V is TRBV5-1 and J is TRBJ2-1, with D perhaps TRBD2 (5 bases). From germline, CDR1 is SGHRS and CDR2 YFSETQ. Trimming shortened V by 1 base and J by 5 bases, and 16 bases separated the two germline ends. The CDR3 is 16 residues long. The CDR3: CASSLFRLADHNEQFF. DNA for the CDR3: TGCGCCAGCAGCTTGTTTCGGCTAGCAGACCACAATGAGCAGTTCTTC.

This clonotype was observed many times. This chain joins TRBV20-1 and TRBJ2-1, with D possibly matching TRBD2 (6 bases). Germline values: CDR1 DFQATT, CDR2 SNEGSKA (reference sequence). The CDR3 extends over 13 amino acids. V lost 4 bases, J lost 6 bases, and 13 bases lay in between. CDR3 sequence reads: CSATRLGGNEQFF. CDR3 coding DNA: TGCAGTGCTACCCGACTAGGCGGCAATGAGCAGTTCTTC.

This clonotype was seen more than once but under ten times. The J gene is TRBJ1-1, the V gene TRBV19; D is possibly TRBD1 (6 bases). Per germline, CDR1 LNHDA and CDR2 SQIVND (reference sequence). This CDR3 has 15 amino acids. V lost 5 bases to trimming and J lost 1 base, with 14 bases between them. Here the CDR3 reads CASSARDTWNTEAFF. The CDR3 DNA reads as TGTGCCAGTAGTGCCAGGGACACCTGGAACACTGAAGCTTTCTTT.

As regards this clonotype: A much larger clone differs from this one at a single base, so this may be a read error. This rearrangement joins TRBV20-1 to TRBJ2-4; 10 bases map to TRBD2. The CDR3 has 14 residues. From germline, CDR1 is DFQATT and CDR2 SNEGSKA (reference sequence). J lost 7 bases, V lost 8 bases, and 11 bases had no gene match. The CDR3 coding sequence is TGCAGTCCAATAGCGGGAGGAGGGGTGAACATTCAGTACTTC. Its translation is CSPIAGGGVNIQYF.

This clonotype was observed many times. The J gene is TRBJ1-1, the V gene TRBV10-2; no definite D call. The germline V gene encodes CDR1 WSHSY and CDR2 SAAADI. CDR3 length: 13 amino acids. V lost 0 bases to trimming and J lost 0 bases, with 2 bases between them. The CDR3 nucleotides read TGCGCCAGCAGTGAGTCCATGAACACTGAAGCTTTCTTT. Translation: CASSESMNTEAFF.

This clonotype was seen more than once but under ten times. The chain joins TRBV3-1 to TRBJ2-7; no reliable D call. CDR1 LGHDT and CDR2 YNNKEL come from the germline V gene (reference sequence). The CDR3 has 14 amino acids. V was trimmed by 1 base and J by 2 bases, leaving 9 bases between them. The CDR3: CASSQGYIAYEQYF. CDR3 DNA: TGTGCCAGCAGCCAAGGCTACATCGCCTACGAGCAGTACTTC.

This clonotype was counted at least ten times. This rearrangement joins TRBV12-3 or TRBV12-4 to TRBJ2-2, with TRBD2 matching 14 bases. CDR3 length equals 16 residues. Trimming took 6 bases from V and 6 from J; bases not matched to a gene: 6. CDR3 sequence reads: CASSRRLAGGPGELFF. CDR3 nucleotide sequence: TGTGCCAGCAGCCGACGACTAGCGGGAGGGCCCGGGGAGCTGTTTTTT.

This chain connects TRBV12-3 or TRBV12-4 to TRBJ2-1; 8 bases map to TRBD2. V shed 3 bases, J shed 2 bases, and the junction held 3 bases outside the gene matches. CDR3 length: 15 amino acids. CDR3 sequence reads: CASSFFGRAYNEQFF. In DNA, the CDR3 is TGTGCCAGCAGTTTTTTCGGGAGGGCCTACAATGAGCAGTTCTTC.

This clonotype was recorded a few times. V and J are TRBV12-3 or TRBV12-4 and TRBJ1-5; the D gene is possibly TRBD1 (5 bases). The CDR3 extends over 14 amino acids. V was cut by 5 bases and J by 4 bases, with 12 bases left in between. Here the CDR3 reads CASSPFGGNQPQHF. In DNA form, the CDR3 reads TGTGCCAGCAGTCCCTTCGGGGGTAATCAGCCCCAGCATTTT.

This clonotype was picked up a small number of times. This chain joins TRBV20-1 and TRBJ2-1; the D gene is possibly TRBD1 (6 bases). The CDR3 is 16 residues long. Germline values: CDR1 DFQATT, CDR2 SNEGSKA (reference sequence). V lost 1 base, J lost 2 bases, and 15 bases lay in between. In nucleotides, the CDR3 is TGCAGTGCTAGAGGCAAAAACAGGGTGGCCTACAATGAGCAGTTCTTC. This encodes CSARGKNRVAYNEQFF.

This clonotype was counted between two and nine times. The chain carries TRBV5-1 and TRBJ2-2, with D possibly being TRBD1 (7 bases). Per the germline V gene, CDR1 is SGHRS and CDR2 is YFSETQ. This CDR3 has 16 residues. Deletions cut 5 bases from V and 5 bases from J, with 19 bases between. The CDR3 sequence is CASRQKRPGGTGELFF. Here the CDR3 DNA reads TGCGCCAGCAGGCAAAAACGGCCAGGGGGGACCGGGGAGCTGTTTTTT.

This clonotype appeared many times. This sequence joins TRBV6-5 and TRBJ2-1; no clear D gene. V was shortened by 2 bases and J by 6 bases, with 8 bases between the two germline ends. Germline V gives CDR1 MNHEY, CDR2 SVGAGI. The CDR3 runs to 13 residues. CDR3 sequence (DNA): TGTGCCAGCAGTTACAGACCTACCAATGAGCAGTTCTTC. Amino acids: CASSYRPTNEQFF.

Here the CDR3 DNA reads TGTGCCAGCAGCCCGGGGCTGCGGAGCGATACGCAGTATTTT. This translates into CASSPGLRSDTQYF. The chain links TRBV14 to TRBJ2-3, with D perhaps TRBD1 or TRBD2 (5 bases each). In germline, CDR1 is SGHDN, CDR2 FVKESK. V lost 4 bases and J lost 6, with 14 bases in between. The CDR3 has 14 residues.